The 16 T cell receptor beta chains given below trace back to one sample, sequenced in a study of shared clonotypes between healthy human individuals. Data came from immunoSEQ multiplex PCR; TCRdb stores just in-frame clones and leaves some out. This sample has 1.5 million to 1.9 million clones, with around 98% found just once. The specimen was naive CD4+ T cells sorted from blood. The sample's subset: CD45RA+ positively selected. Receptors originate from a man in his thirties or forties in good health.

This clone has a single count. The V and J genes are TRBV28 and TRBJ1-5; D is ambiguous. Germline CDR1 MDHEN, CDR2 SYDVKM. The CDR3 consists of 14 residues. V was shortened by 3 bases and J by 6 bases, with 12 bases between the two germline ends. The CDR3 loop reads CASSFRDLGQPQHF. The DNA for the CDR3 is TGTGCCAGCAGTTTTAGGGATCTCGGTCAGCCCCAGCATTTT.

This rearrangement joins TRBV6-1 to TRBJ2-7; 12 nucleotides line up with TRBD2. The length of the CDR3 is 17 residues. The J segment lost 4 bases and the V segment lost 4 bases, leaving 11 bases of the junction unmatched. Looked up from germline, CDR1 is MNHNS and CDR2 is SASEGT. CDR3 in amino acids: CASSVGLAGPFTYEQYF. The CDR3 DNA sequence: TGTGCCAGCAGTGTCGGACTAGCGGGACCCTTTACATACGAGCAGTACTTC.

This chain uses TRBV25-1 with TRBJ2-3; TRBD2 is a possible D gene (6 bases). Germline lookup yields CDR1 MGHDK and CDR2 SYGVNS. The CDR3 is 14 amino acids. V lost 11 bases, J lost 8 bases, and 23 bases lay in between. In DNA form, the CDR3 reads TGTGCCTCTCGAGGAGTCGGGATGGGGGGTACGCAGTATTTT. This gives the protein CASRGVGMGGTQYF.

V is TRBV12-2 and J is TRBJ1-5; the table's D gene call, TRBD1, was not cross checked with the DNA. TRBV12-2 is a pseudogene. This CDR3 is 14 amino acids long. The CDR3 protein is CASRLGSVQEPQHF. The CDR3 DNA reads as TGTGCAAGTCGCTTAGGGTCAGTCCAGGAGCCCCAGCATTTT.

The table lists this clone with a count of one. The chain joins TRBV6-5 to TRBJ1-1; D is unclear. Per the germline V gene, CDR1 is MNHEY and CDR2 is SVGAGI. The CDR3 consists of 13 residues. The ends were cut back, 8 bases at V and 2 bases at J, with 12 bases in the middle. The CDR3 DNA reads TGTGCCAGCGGCGGCCGGCCAAACACTGAAGCTTTCTTT. It yields the protein CASGGRPNTEAFF.

This clone was seen a single time. The chain recombines TRBV19 with TRBJ2-5; D is unresolved. Germline CDR1 reads LNHDA; CDR2 reads SQIVND (reference sequence). The V end lost 4 bases, the J end lost 7 bases, and 7 bases lay between the germline ends. The CDR3 is 11 residues long. The CDR3, as DNA: TGTGCCAGTAGTACCCCCGGGACCCAGTACTTC. This gives the protein CASSTPGTQYF.

The chain links TRBV10-1 to TRBJ2-3; TRBD2 is a possible D gene (5 bases). Germline CDR1 WNHNN, CDR2 SYGVQD (reference sequence). V gave up 5 bases and J gave up 5 bases, with 17 bases separating them. The CDR3 consists of 15 residues. CDR3 DNA sequence: TGCGCCAGCAGTCCTTCGCCGTCCGGGGTAGATACGCAGTATTTT. Its protein is CASSPSPSGVDTQYF.

A note on this clone: Other nucleotide sequences from this sample produce the same CDR3. This chain uses TRBV5-1 with TRBJ2-7; 8 bases match TRBD2. Germline trimming cut 0 bases from V and 2 bases from J; bases unmatched to any gene: 4. The CDR3 consists of 15 residues. Germline V lookup: CDR1 SGHRS, CDR2 YFSETQ. CDR3 in DNA: TGCGCCAGCAGCTTGGCCTTAGCGGGAACCTACGAGCAGTACTTC. Protein: CASSLALAGTYEQYF.

V usage is TRBV4-3 and J usage is TRBJ1-1; D uncertain. The CDR3 is 15 residues long. V was clipped by 1 base and J by 0 bases, with 9 bases between them. The germline V gene encodes CDR1 LGHNA and CDR2 YSLEER. CDR3 sequence reads: CASSQGSVMNTEAFF. DNA for the CDR3: TGCGCCAGCAGCCAAGGATCGGTTATGAACACTGAAGCTTTCTTT.

The chain has TRBV19 and TRBJ1-2; D gene ambiguous. Trimming took 6 bases from V and 0 from J, leaving 14 bases between them. The CDR3 has 15 amino acids. Per germline, CDR1 LNHDA and CDR2 SQIVND (reference sequence). The CDR3 DNA reads as TGTGCCAGTAGGTATACTCAGGTAGCTAACTATGGCTACACCTTC. Protein sequence: CASRYTQVANYGYTF.

The chain employs TRBV5-1 and TRBJ2-5; possibly TRBD1 for D (7 bases). V was cut by 5 bases and J by 2 bases, with 19 bases left in between. This CDR3 spans 16 amino acids. The germline CDR1 and CDR2 sequences are SGHRS and YFSETQ. The CDR3 DNA is TGCGCCAGCAGGGGTGCCGCGGGACAGTCTCAAGAGACCCAGTACTTC. Amino acid sequence: CASRGAAGQSQETQYF.

The CDR3 protein is CASSRQVLLAKNIQYF. CDR3 nucleotides: TGTGCCAGCAGTCGACAGGTTTTACTAGCCAAAAACATTCAGTACTTC. The V call is TRBV2, the J call TRBJ2-4, with D possibly being TRBD1 (6 bases). Germline loops: CDR1 SNHLY, CDR2 FYNNEI. The CDR3 has 16 amino acids. Trimming pared 5 bases from V and 0 bases from J, leaving 14 bases between.

V usage is TRBV15 and J usage is TRBJ1-2, with 9 bases lining up with TRBD1. This CDR3 has 14 residues. The V and J ends lost 0 bases and 9 bases, in that order; junction bases with no gene match: 5. Germline-derived CDR1 and CDR2 are LNHNV and YYDKDF (reference sequence). In DNA, the CDR3 is TGTGCCACCAGCAGAGACCGGACAGGGGAAAGCTACACCTTC. It yields the protein CATSRDRTGESYTF.

This clone was picked up one time. V gene TRBV18 combines with J gene TRBJ2-3; tentatively, D is TRBD1 (6 bases). The V end was cut by 3 bases, the J end by 2 bases, with 15 bases between. Germline CDR1 KGHSH, CDR2 LQKENI. The CDR3 sequence is 16 residues long. The CDR3 DNA reads as TGTGCCAGCTCACCCGGCCCGACAGGAACCACAGATACGCAGTATTTT. Protein: CASSPGPTGTTDTQYF.

The rearrangement uses TRBV10-2 and TRBJ2-5; 12 nucleotides match TRBD2. V shed 6 bases and J 3 bases; nucleotides not matched to a gene: 5. The germline gives CDR1 WSHSY, CDR2 SAAADI. The CDR3 sequence is 15 residues long. The CDR3 nucleotides are TGCGCCAGCAGGAAACGACTAGCGGGGGAAGAGACCCAGTACTTC. It specifies CASRKRLAGEETQYF.

The CDR3 bases are TGTGCCAGTAGTACCCCGGGCGCAGATACGCAGTATTTT. Translated: CASSTPGADTQYF. V usage is TRBV19 and J usage is TRBJ2-3; no clear D. The CDR3 sequence is 13 residues long. Between the trimmed V and J ends, which lost 4 bases and 4 bases, there was a span of 9 bases. The V gene's germline CDR1 is LNHDA and CDR2 SQIVND (reference sequence).